These 27 T cell receptor beta chains were all obtained from the same sample, sequenced in a study of T cells in Graves' hyperthyroidism and ophthalmopathy. What was amplified from RNA transcripts were TCR beta CDR3 regions. The primer set for the first-round RT-PCR of the TCR CDR3 was HTBI. A single record per CDR3 protein comes from TCRdb applying MiXCR to the multiplex PCR reads. The table shows about 520,000 distinct CDR3 sequences, with 24% occurring only once. Sequences were obtained from blood. These receptor sequences come from a woman in her 30s with Graves' ophthalmopathy.

A few counts support this clonotype. The chain couples TRBV5-1 to TRBJ1-5; no reliable D call. V lost 8 bases and J lost 15, with 33 bases in between. Germline V lookup: CDR1 SGHRS, CDR2 YFSETQ. This CDR3 is 16 amino acids long. DNA of the CDR3: TGCGCCAGAGCACTACTATTTTGGCGCCCTAATCAAGTGGGGCATTTT. Translation: CARALLFWRPNQVGHF.

The chain has TRBV7-6 and TRBJ1-2; 8 bases fit TRBD1. The CDR3 has 15 residues. The V gene end was trimmed by 5 bases and the J gene end by 3 bases; junction bases not matched to a gene: 8. CDR1 and CDR2 (germline): SGHVS, FNYEAQ. The CDR3 region is CASSAGTGLDYGYTF. The CDR3 bases are TGTGCCAGCAGCGCCGGGACAGGCCTCGACTATGGCTACACCTTC. Based on the CDR3 plus reference TRBV7-6 and TRBJ1-2, the full variable domain is GAGVSQSPRYKVTKRGQDVALRCDPISGHVSLYWYRQALGQGPEFLTYFNYEAQQDKSGLPNDRFSAERPEGSISTLTIQRTEQRDSAMYRCASSAGTGLDYGYTFGSGTRLTVV.

This clonotype was counted many times. The chain is built from TRBV12-3 or TRBV12-4 and TRBJ1-1; D gene ambiguous. The CDR3 covers 16 residues. Trimming shortened V by 2 bases and J by 0 bases, and 13 bases separated the two germline ends. In nucleotides, the CDR3 is TGTGCCAGCAGTTTAAGTATCTGGGGAATGAACACTGAAGCTTTCTTT. It is translated as CASSLSIWGMNTEAFF.

This clonotype appeared many times. J is TRBJ2-7 and V is TRBV7-2; 8 nucleotides agree with TRBD2. This CDR3 has 15 amino acids. Trimming at V came to 3 bases and at J to 2 bases, leaving 6 bases not matched to a gene. Per the germline V gene, CDR1 is SGHTA and CDR2 is FQGNSA. Here the CDR3 reads CASSLVAGPPYEQYF. CDR3 DNA: TGTGCCAGCAGCTTGGTAGCGGGGCCGCCCTACGAGCAGTACTTC.

The sample holds a few counts of this clonotype. CDR3 DNA sequence: TGTGCTAGTGGTTTGGTACTCAGGGGCGCTGGGTACCAAGAGACCCAGTACTTC. Residues: CASGLVLRGAGYQETQYF. V gene TRBV12-5 combines with J gene TRBJ2-5, with D perhaps matching TRBD1 (6 bases). Germline CDR1 reads LGHNT; CDR2 reads FRNRAP. Trimming pared 0 bases from V and 0 bases from J, leaving 17 bases between. There are 18 residues in the CDR3. Using reference TRBV12-5 and TRBJ2-5 for the parts outside the CDR3, the full variable domain is DARVTQTPRHKVTEMGQEVTMRCQPILGHNTVFWYRQTMMQGLELLAYFRNRAPLDDSGMPKDRFSAEMPDATLATLKIQPSEPRDSAVYFCASGLVLRGAGYQETQYFGPGTRLLVL.

This chain uses TRBV28 with TRBJ1-5, with unresolved D. CDR1 and CDR2 from the germline V gene are MDHEN and SYDVKM. The CDR3 extends over 14 amino acids. Between the trimmed V and J ends, which lost 6 bases and 4 bases, there was a span of 13 bases. The CDR3 reads CASRGFVWNQPQHF. For the CDR3, the DNA is TGTGCCAGCAGAGGTTTTGTTTGGAATCAGCCCCAGCATTTT. Using reference TRBV28 and TRBJ1-5 for the parts outside the CDR3, the full variable domain is DVKVTQSSRYLVKRTGEKVFLECVQDMDHENMFWYRQDPGLGLRLIYFSYDVKMKEKGDIPEGYSVSREKKERFSLILESASTNQTSMYLCASRGFVWNQPQHFGDGTRLSIL.

This clonotype showed up just a few times. The chain has TRBV18 and TRBJ2-3, with a tentative D call TRBD2 (5 bases). CDR3 size: 13 residues. The germline gives CDR1 KGHSH, CDR2 LQKENI. V lost 2 bases and J 4 bases, leaving 7 bases between the germline ends. Written as DNA, the CDR3 is TGTGCCAGCTCACCAAGCGGTTCAGATACGCAGTATTTT. It yields the protein CASSPSGSDTQYF.

This clonotype was observed at least ten times. The chain couples TRBV6-1 to TRBJ1-3; D is unclear. Per germline, CDR1 MNHNS and CDR2 SASEGT. V was trimmed by 4 bases and J by 0 bases, leaving 10 bases between them. This CDR3 spans 15 amino acids. This CDR3 is CASSGLSHSGNTIYF. CDR3 nucleotide sequence: TGTGCCAGCAGTGGTCTTAGTCACTCTGGAAACACCATATATTTT.

The V and J genes are TRBV12-3 or TRBV12-4 and TRBJ1-1; tentative D call: TRBD1 (5 bases). V was clipped by 6 bases and J by 4 bases, with 9 bases between them. This CDR3 contains 12 residues. The CDR3 here is CASSLDITEAFF. CDR3 sequence (DNA): TGTGCCAGCAGCCTGGACATCACTGAAGCTTTCTTT.

In this sample, this clonotype turned up many times. This chain joins TRBV27 and TRBJ1-5; tentative D call: TRBD1 (5 bases). The CDR3 covers 15 residues. V was shortened by 2 bases and J by 2 bases, with 10 bases between the two germline ends. Germline CDR1 reads MNHEY; CDR2 reads SMNVEV (reference sequence). CDR3 in amino acids: CASSLRGVGNQPQHF. CDR3 nucleotide sequence: TGTGCCAGCAGTTTACGGGGGGTAGGCAATCAGCCCCAGCATTTT.

This clonotype was observed at least ten times. This chain links TRBV7-6 with TRBJ2-5; D gene unclear. The CDR3 consists of 16 residues. V was trimmed by 5 bases and J by 5 bases, leaving 21 bases between them. Germline V gene sequence: CDR1 SGHVS, CDR2 FNYEAQ. CDR3 loop: CASSPTVFAAAETQYF. In DNA, the CDR3 is TGTGCCAGCAGCCCGACCGTCTTTGCGGCGGCGGAGACCCAGTACTTC. Looking up the rest from reference TRBV7-6 and TRBJ2-5 gives the full variable domain: GAGVSQSPRYKVTKRGQDVALRCDPISGHVSLYWYRQALGQGPEFLTYFNYEAQQDKSGLPNDRFSAERPEGSISTLTIQRTEQRDSAMYRCASSPTVFAAAETQYFGPGTRLLVL.

This clonotype was observed once. Since a much larger clone is just one base distant, this may be a read error. This rearrangement joins TRBV24-1 to TRBJ2-2; TRBD1 agrees at 8 bases. In germline, CDR1 is KGHDR, CDR2 SFDVKD. The CDR3 has 15 amino acids. Here the CDR3 reads CATSDGTGETGGLFF. In DNA form, the CDR3 reads TGTGCCACCAGTGATGGGACAGGAGAAACCGGGGGGCTGTTTTTT.

This clonotype was recorded at least ten times. The rearrangement uses TRBV12-5 and TRBJ1-5; D is ambiguous. The CDR3 contains 14 residues. Germline V gene sequence: CDR1 LGHNT, CDR2 FRNRAP. Trimming cost V 1 base and J 2 bases, with 6 bases left between them. The CDR3 coding sequence is TGTGCTAGTGGTTTGGCCGGTGGCAATCAGCCCCAGCATTTT. It specifies CASGLAGGNQPQHF.

This clonotype has more than one count but fewer than ten. The chain has TRBV10-3 and TRBJ2-5; 7 nucleotides align to TRBD1. Trimming cost V 0 bases and J 1 base; bases outside gene matches: 2. Germline values: CDR1 ENHRY, CDR2 SYGVKD. The CDR3 spans 15 residues. The CDR3 region is CAISESGDSQETQYF. The CDR3 DNA follows: TGTGCCATCAGTGAGTCGGGGGACAGCCAAGAGACCCAGTACTTC.

The chain couples TRBV3-1 to TRBJ1-2, with a possible D match to TRBD1 (5 bases). This CDR3 comprises 14 residues. Trimming took 1 base from V and 8 from J, leaving 14 bases between them. The germline V gene encodes CDR1 LGHDT and CDR2 YNNKEL (reference sequence). The CDR3 sequence is CASSQGRQGGGYTF. CDR3 nucleotide sequence: TGTGCCAGCAGCCAAGGTCGGCAGGGAGGCGGCTACACCTTC.

This clonotype was seen more than once but under ten times. V and J are TRBV9 and TRBJ2-2; D remains unclear. CDR3 length: 14 residues. V gave up 4 bases and J gave up 6 bases, with 13 bases separating them. Germline V lookup: CDR1 SGDLS, CDR2 YYNGEE. The CDR3 DNA is TGTGCCAGCAGCTCCCGGGTTTCTCCCGGGGAGCTGTTTTTT. Translated: CASSSRVSPGELFF.

This clonotype was counted ten times or more. The chain links TRBV7-8 to TRBJ2-7; the match to TRBD1 covers 10 bases. The junction had 10 bases not matched to a gene; V was cut back by 5 bases and J by 0 bases. This CDR3 has 17 amino acids. Germline V gene sequence: CDR1 SGHVS, CDR2 FQNEAQ. The DNA for the CDR3 is TGTGCCAGCAGCCTATTCGTCTGGGACAGGGGCTCCTACGAGCAGTACTTC. This gives the protein CASSLFVWDRGSYEQYF.

This clonotype was detected a few times. The chain recombines TRBV28 with TRBJ1-2; D gene uncertain. V dropped 6 bases and J dropped 4 bases, with 9 bases sitting between them. Germline CDR1 and CDR2: MDHEN and SYDVKM. This CDR3 spans 12 amino acids. The CDR3 here is CASSRILYGYTF. CDR3 bases: TGTGCCAGCAGCCGAATACTCTATGGCTACACCTTC.

As for this clonotype: A read error is likely, as this CDR3 ends without the conserved phenylalanine or tryptophan. This sequence joins TRBV7-9 and TRBJ1-1; 12 nucleotides align to TRBD1. V lost 7 bases, J lost 3 bases, and 6 bases stayed unmatched. The V gene's germline CDR1 is SEHNR and CDR2 FQNEAQ (reference sequence). The length of the CDR3 is 15 residues. CDR3 residues: CASNRDRGLDTEAFV. The CDR3 DNA is TGTGCCAGCAACCGGGACAGGGGGCTGGACACTGAAGCTTTCGTT.

This rearrangement joins TRBV7-7 to TRBJ2-2, with 9 bases fitting TRBD1. The V and J ends lost 4 bases and 1 base, in that order; junction bases with no gene match: 4. CDR1 SSHAT and CDR2 FNYEAQ come from the germline V gene (reference sequence). This CDR3 is built from 16 residues. CDR3 sequence (DNA): TGTGCCAGCAGCTCACAGGGGGCGGGGAACACCGGGGAGCTGTTTTTT. As protein: CASSSQGAGNTGELFF.

This clonotype showed up just a few times. A much more abundant neighbour one base away suggests this may be a read error. The chain joins TRBV7-2 to TRBJ2-5; D remains ambiguous. CDR3 length: 13 residues. CDR1 and CDR2 (germline): SGHTA, FQGNSA. The CDR3 DNA is TGTGCCAGCAGCCTAGAAGCCTTAGAGGCCCAGTACTTC. It is translated as CASSLEALEAQYF.

This clonotype showed up many times. The chain uses TRBV6-5 and TRBJ1-2; 8 bases are shared with TRBD1. CDR1 is MNHEY, CDR2 SVGAGI, per germline. V lost 3 bases to trimming and J lost 6 bases; unmatched junction nucleotides: 9. CDR3 size: 15 residues. CDR3 coding DNA: TGTGCCAGCAGTTATAGCCAGGGGGCGCAGAATGGCTACACCTTC. It is translated as CASSYSQGAQNGYTF.

This clonotype was counted at least ten times. The V and J genes are TRBV28 and TRBJ1-5; D might be TRBD1 (5 bases). The CDR3 sequence is 15 residues long. Trimming stripped 6 bases from V and 7 bases from J, with 19 bases between. Germline CDR1 reads MDHEN; CDR2 reads SYDVKM. Here the CDR3 reads CASSTLWGKRQPQHF. As DNA, the CDR3 is TGTGCCAGCAGCACCCTGTGGGGGAAGAGGCAGCCCCAGCATTTT.

The chain links TRBV20-1 to TRBJ1-1; TRBD1 aligns across 7 bases. The CDR3 covers 12 residues. V was clipped by 3 bases and J by 11 bases; unmatched bases: 9. From germline, CDR1 is DFQATT and CDR2 SNEGSKA (reference sequence). CDR3 region: CSARPTGARAFF. The CDR3 DNA sequence: TGCAGTGCTAGGCCTACAGGGGCTAGGGCTTTCTTT.

This clonotype was detected many times. This chain connects TRBV6-1 to TRBJ2-5; D call uncertain. The CDR3 consists of 14 residues. V lost 6 bases to trimming and J lost 2 bases, with 13 bases between them. Germline V gene lookup returns CDR1 MNHNS and CDR2 SASEGT. The DNA of the CDR3 is TGTGCCAGCAGCCAGACGGGTGAACAAGAGACCCAGTACTTC. It encodes CASSQTGEQETQYF.

This clonotype was observed at least ten times. The genes are TRBV11-2 and TRBJ2-6, with a possible D match to TRBD2 (6 bases). V was cut by 7 bases and J by 9 bases, with 19 bases left in between. This CDR3 spans 15 amino acids. Germline assignment: CDR1 SGHAT and CDR2 FQNNGV. The CDR3, as DNA: TGTGCCAGCACGTCTGGGACTGGAGCCTACAACGTCCTGACTTTC. It specifies CASTSGTGAYNVLTF. Together with reference TRBV11-2 and TRBJ2-6, the CDR3 gives the full variable domain: EAGVAQSPRYKIIEKRQSVAFWCNPISGHATLYWYQQILGQGPKLLIQFQNNGVVDDSQLPKDRFSAERLKGVDSTLKIQPAKLEDSAVYLCASTSGTGAYNVLTFGAGSRLTVL.

Remarks on this clonotype: A read error is likely, as this CDR3 ends without the conserved phenylalanine or tryptophan. The chain has TRBV7-3 and TRBJ2-5; D uncertain. The V and J ends lost 9 bases and 4 bases respectively, with 9 bases between them. This CDR3 region has 11 residues. The germline V gene encodes CDR1 SGHTA and CDR2 FQGTGA. CDR3 sequence reads: CARILRETQYL. In DNA form, the CDR3 reads TGTGCCAGGATCCTGCGAGAGACCCAGTACTTG.